This T cell receptor (beta chain) was observed in a study of cytomegalovirus exposure and HLA in healthy donors. The CDR3 is 18 residues long. The V gene's germline CDR1 is SGHKS and CDR2 YYEKEE (reference sequence). With 0 bases clipped from V and 2 bases from J, the junction kept 12 bases outside the gene matches. 60 Vbeta and 13 Jbeta primers were used in PCR. The data were produced by immunoSEQ multiplex PCR, yet TCRdb's version contains in-frame clones alone and is incomplete. The table shows around 76,000 clones, with roughly 79% occurring only once. To note about this clone: What it binds is unknown.

The donors comprised healthy bone marrow donors. Study-wide points: Confirmation was obtained in vitro that a few CMV-associated chains are specific for CMV antigens. The study put 160 or so TCR beta chains on its list as cytomegalovirus-associated.

The sample consisted of PBMCs. The chain is built from TRBV5-5 and TRBJ2-5, with TRBD2 identical over 8 bases. The source of this sequence is a man aged 40-50 years in good health and CMV-seronegative. CDR3 in DNA: TGTGCCAGCAGCTTGGTCGGTAGCGGGAATCCAATTCAAGAGACCCAGTACTTC. It codes for CASSLVGSGNPIQETQYF.